This T cell receptor (beta chain) was obtained from a study of graft-versus-host responses after intestinal transplantation. Study-wide background: Multivisceral, liver-intestinal, or isolated intestinal transplants were given to recipients.

Findings and caveats of the study: High graft-versus-host to host-versus-graft clonal ratios were seen in allografts of patients with graft-donor T cell macrochimerism.

The CDR3 has 12 amino acids. The germline V gene encodes CDR1 MGHRA and CDR2 YSYEKL. Trimming took off 2 bases at V and 7 bases at J, with 6 bases between the two ends. This clone has a single count. The antigen remains unidentified. TCRdb keeps only in-frame clones here, not all; method: immunoSEQ multiplex PCR. The top ten hold 9.4% of the sample, which has about 20,000 clones, approximately 86% seen once. The sequencing here drew on PBMCs, taken roughly 32 weeks after intestinal transplant. The source is a human patient who received an intestinal transplant, so some T cells may come from the graft donor. V is TRBV4-1 and J is TRBJ2-1; a possible D gene is TRBD1 (6 bases). The CDR3 loop is CASSQRGNEQFF. The CDR3 DNA is TGCGCCAGCAGCCAAAGGGGGAATGAGCAGTTCTTC.